This TCR beta chain was recorded in a study of cytomegalovirus exposure and HLA in healthy donors. Study-wide findings and caveats: Most TCR beta V segments were productive about 90% or about 30% of the time in an earlier analysis.

This PCR relied on a set of 60 Vbeta primers and 13 Jbeta primers. Generated by immunoSEQ multiplex PCR, the TCRdb table keeps only in-frame clones and is missing some. The sample holds around 100,000 clones, approximately 80% seen once. The CDR3 extends over 15 amino acids. Germline CDR1 reads MNHEY; CDR2 reads SVGAGI. V lost 4 bases and J 9 bases, leaving 19 bases between the germline ends. Healthy bone marrow donors made up the cohort. Comments on this clone: The target antigen is unknown.

The clonotype originates from a woman aged 18-29 years in good health and CMV-seropositive. The chain is built from TRBV6-5 and TRBJ2-1, with D perhaps matching TRBD2 (6 bases). The sequenced sample was PBMCs. The CDR3 DNA follows: TGTGCCAGCAGTTCGGGACTCGCGGCCGGAGGTGAGCAGTTCTTC. It yields the protein CASSSGLAAGGEQFF.